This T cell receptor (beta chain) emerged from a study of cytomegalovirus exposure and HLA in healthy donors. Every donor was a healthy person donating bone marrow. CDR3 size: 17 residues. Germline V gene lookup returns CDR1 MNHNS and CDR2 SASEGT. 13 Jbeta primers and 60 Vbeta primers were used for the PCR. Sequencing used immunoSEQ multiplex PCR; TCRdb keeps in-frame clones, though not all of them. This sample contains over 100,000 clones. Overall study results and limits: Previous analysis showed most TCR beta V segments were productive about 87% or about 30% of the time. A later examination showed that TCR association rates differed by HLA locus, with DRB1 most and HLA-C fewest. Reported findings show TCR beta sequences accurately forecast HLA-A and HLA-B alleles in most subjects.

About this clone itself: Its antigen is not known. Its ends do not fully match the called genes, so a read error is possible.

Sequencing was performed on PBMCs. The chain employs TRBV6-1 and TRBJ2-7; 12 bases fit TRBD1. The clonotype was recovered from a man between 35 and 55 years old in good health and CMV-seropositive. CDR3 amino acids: CAGSVPKPGQGAYEQYF. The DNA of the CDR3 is TGTGCCGGCAGTGTCCCCAAACCGGGACAGGGGGCGTACGAGCAGTACTTC.